This T cell receptor (beta chain) comes out of a study of blood T cell repertoires in COVID-19. Overall study context: Material from acute and convalescent COVID-19 was sourced from the United States, Italy and Spain. PBMCs, B-cell-depleted T cells, or T cells were the source of the cDNA or gDNA that made up the material.

As processed by the authors: Amplification from reference gene primers served as the basis for estimated nucleated cell counts. The repertoire was sequenced with immunoSEQ multiplex PCR; TCRdb's copy has only in-frame clones and lacks some. Clone size and the V and J calls come from that table; the DNA yielded D and trimming. The sample has roughly 250,000 clones, roughly 86% seen once; the top ten hold around 0.78%. Trimming cost V 4 bases and J 7 bases, with 14 bases left between them. The CDR3 extends over 13 amino acids. Germline V CDR1 and CDR2: LNHDA, SQIVND (reference sequence). The source of this sequence is a woman under 40 with acute or convalescent COVID-19. The V gene is TRBV19, the J gene TRBJ2-7; D is possibly TRBD1 (6 bases). What was sequenced was peripheral blood. CDR3 sequence (DNA): TGTGCCAGTAGTACCGGGCCAGGGGCTGAGCAGTACTTC. Translated, it gives CASSTGPGAEQYF. Full variable domain (rest looked up from reference TRBV19 and TRBJ2-7): DGGITQSPKYLFRKEGQNVTLSCEQNLNHDAMYWYRQDPGQGLRLIYYSQIVNDFQKGDIAEGYSVSREKKESFPLTVTSAQKNPTAFYLCASSTGPGAEQYFGPGTRLTVT.